What follows describes a single T cell receptor beta chain. This entry is derived from a study of T cell responses to AZD1222 COVID-19 vaccine. Germline assignment: CDR1 MDHEN and CDR2 SYDVKM. V gave up 7 bases and J gave up 8 bases, with 14 bases separating them. The CDR3 spans 12 residues. This table comes from immunoSEQ multiplex PCR, and its TCRdb copy is limited to in-frame clones, with some not included. The table shows 100,000 to 140,000 clones, with about 85% occurring only once. This specimen was peripheral blood, taken on day 0 of AZD1222 vaccination. This TCR came from an adult in good health. This rearrangement joins TRBV28 to TRBJ1-2, with D possibly TRBD1 on 6 matching bases. The CDR3 loop is CASMLQGKGYTF. Written as DNA, the CDR3 is TGTGCCAGCATGTTACAGGGAAAAGGCTACACCTTC.